These 18 T cell receptor beta chains came from one sample sequenced in a study of blood T cell repertoires in COVID-19. TCRdb keeps only in-frame clones here, not all; method: immunoSEQ multiplex PCR. The table records around 230,000 clones, around 83% of them present only once. The sample was peripheral blood. The receptors were gathered from a woman in her 50s with acute or convalescent COVID-19.

Points on this clone: The junction departs from the called germline gene at one end, perhaps through a read error. The V gene is TRBV2, the J gene TRBJ2-1, with 7 nucleotides matching TRBD2. The CDR3 sequence is 12 residues long. Per germline, CDR1 SNHLY and CDR2 FYNNEI. CDR3 sequence (DNA): TGTGCCAGCAGCGTCCCGGTCGGGACTAACCTCTTC. This sequence encodes CASSVPVGTNLF.

V and J are TRBV19 and TRBJ1-5; possibly TRBD1 for D (5 bases). Germline CDR1 LNHDA, CDR2 SQIVND (reference sequence). The length of the CDR3 is 17 residues. Trimming stripped 5 bases from V and 9 bases from J, with 26 bases between. DNA for the CDR3: TGTGCCAGTAGTCCCGGCGGTGGGGGGGGGTTGGATTGGCCCCAGCATTTT. This encodes CASSPGGGGGLDWPQHF.

This chain uses TRBV6-5 with TRBJ2-3, with a tentative D call TRBD2 (5 bases). The V gene's germline CDR1 is MNHEY and CDR2 SVGAGI. The CDR3 length is 14 residues. V lost 2 bases to trimming and J lost 2 bases, with 8 bases between them. The CDR3 loop reads CASSYGGLTDTQYF. CDR3 bases: TGTGCCAGCAGTTACGGCGGACTCACAGATACGCAGTATTTT.

Only one count was recorded for this clone. The V gene is TRBV28, the J gene TRBJ1-4; D not resolved. Germline CDR1 reads MDHEN; CDR2 reads SYDVKM. This CDR3 is built from 11 residues. Trimming removed 5 bases at V and 8 bases at J, with 6 bases between. This CDR3 is CASSLGEKLFF. The CDR3 DNA reads as TGTGCCAGCAGTCTCGGGGAAAAACTGTTTTTT.

The chain couples TRBV19 to TRBJ2-3, with 12 bases identical to TRBD2. Trimming cost V 5 bases and J 6 bases; bases outside gene matches: 6. There are 15 residues in the CDR3. In germline, CDR1 is LNHDA, CDR2 SQIVND (reference sequence). The CDR3 reads CASSLTSGSLDTQYF. CDR3 DNA sequence: TGTGCCAGTAGTTTGACTAGCGGGAGCTTGGATACGCAGTATTTT.

This clone was recorded many times. Other DNA variants within this sample encode the same CDR3. J is TRBJ1-5 and V is TRBV3-1 (or the pseudogene TRBV3-2); a weak D match, TRBD1 (6 bases). V was trimmed by 2 bases and J by 6 bases, leaving 11 bases between them. CDR3 length: 14 amino acids. CDR1 is LGHDT and CDR2 is YNNKEL in the germline V gene (reference sequence). CDR3 region: CASSQHREGQPQHF. The DNA of the CDR3 is TGTGCCAGCAGCCAACACAGGGAAGGTCAGCCCCAGCATTTT.

The chain joins TRBV19 to TRBJ1-2; 8 nucleotides agree with TRBD1. CDR1 LNHDA and CDR2 SQIVND come from the germline V gene (reference sequence). Trimming took 9 bases from V and 6 from J; bases not matched to a gene: 6. This CDR3 has 12 residues. The CDR3 sequence: CASQDRGDGYTF. For the CDR3, the DNA is TGTGCCAGCCAAGACAGGGGAGATGGCTACACCTTC.

In this sample, this clone turned up a few times. The chain couples TRBV5-1 to TRBJ1-1; possible D gene TRBD1, 6 bases. Germline loops: CDR1 SGHRS, CDR2 YFSETQ. This CDR3 is built from 18 residues. V gave up 5 bases and J gave up 4 bases, with 27 bases separating them. CDR3 sequence: CASSPLGGARGVSTEAFF. DNA for the CDR3: TGCGCCAGCAGTCCACTTGGGGGGGCGAGGGGAGTGAGCACTGAAGCTTTCTTT. The whole variable domain, filled in from reference TRBV5-1 and TRBJ1-1, reads KAGVTQTPRYLIKTRGQQVTLSCSPISGHRSVSWYQQTPGQGLQFLFEYFSETQRNKGNFPGRFSGRQFSNSRSEMNVSTLELGDSALYLCASSPLGGARGVSTEAFFGQGTRLTVV.

This chain links TRBV6-6 with TRBJ1-1; TRBD1 aligns across 9 bases. Germline-derived CDR1 and CDR2 are MNHNY and SVGAGI (reference sequence). V trimming: 5 bases; J trimming: 5 bases; junction bases outside the gene matches: 3. This CDR3 contains 13 residues. The CDR3 bases are TGTGCCAGCAGTAGGACAGGGGAGACTGAAGCTTTCTTT. This sequence encodes CASSRTGETEAFF.

The chain employs TRBV5-5 and TRBJ2-7; D not resolved. The CDR3 runs 12 residues. The V gene lost 0 bases and the J gene lost 4 bases, with 5 bases spanning the gap. CDR1 SGHKS and CDR2 YYEKEE come from the germline V gene (reference sequence). For the CDR3, the DNA is TGTGCCAGCAGCTTGGCCCCGTACGAGCAGTACTTC. Amino acid sequence: CASSLAPYEQYF.

This clone was picked up one time. The V call is TRBV3-1 (or the pseudogene TRBV3-2), the J call TRBJ1-6, with D tentatively TRBD1 (6 bases). The CDR3 has 17 residues. The germline gives CDR1 LGHDT, CDR2 YNNKEL (reference sequence). The V and J ends lost 4 bases and 7 bases respectively, with 20 bases between them. CDR3 loop: CASSRTSMGQRNSPLHF. The CDR3 nucleotides are TGTGCCAGCAGCCGCACCTCTATGGGACAACGAAATTCACCCCTCCACTTT.

The chain employs TRBV5-6 and TRBJ1-1; TRBD1 matches 8 bases. Looked up from germline, CDR1 is SGHDT and CDR2 is YYEEEE. Germline trimming cut 3 bases from V and 5 bases from J; bases unmatched to any gene: 9. CDR3 size: 15 residues. CDR3 amino acids: CASSSLDRDETEAFF. CDR3 coding DNA: TGTGCCAGCAGCTCGCTGGACAGGGATGAAACTGAAGCTTTCTTT.

The V call is TRBV2, the J call TRBJ2-3; 7 bases map to TRBD2. J gave up 3 bases and V 1 base, and 7 bases lay outside the gene matches. The germline V gene has CDR1 SNHLY and CDR2 FYNNEI. The CDR3 runs 16 residues. The CDR3 DNA is TGTGCCAGCAGTGAAGGGCAGGGAGGGGAGACAGATACGCAGTATTTT. As protein: CASSEGQGGETDTQYF.

The V call is TRBV10-2, the J call TRBJ2-1; 9 nucleotides agree with TRBD1. V dropped 1 base and J dropped 7; count of bases not matched to a gene: 5. The CDR3 spans 15 residues. Germline CDR1 WSHSY, CDR2 SAAADI. The CDR3 coding sequence is TGCGCCAGCAGTGAGTTGGGACAGGGTAGGAATGAGCAGTTCTTC. Translated: CASSELGQGRNEQFF.

This clone has a handful of counts. The chain employs TRBV5-1 and TRBJ2-5, with TRBD1 matching over 10 bases. Trimming cost V 4 bases and J 5 bases; bases outside gene matches: 8. The CDR3 spans 15 residues. Germline-derived CDR1 and CDR2 are SGHRS and YFSETQ. The CDR3 sequence is CASSSRQGARETQYF. The CDR3 DNA reads TGCGCCAGCAGCAGTCGACAGGGGGCTAGGGAGACCCAGTACTTC.

The chain carries TRBV30 and TRBJ2-7, with 10 positions matching TRBD2. V shed 0 bases, J shed 5 bases, and the junction held 1 base outside the gene matches. Germline-derived CDR1 and CDR2 are GTSNPN and SVGIG (reference sequence). The CDR3 runs to 13 residues. The CDR3 reads CAWSVLAGNEQYF. CDR3 in DNA: TGTGCCTGGAGTGTACTAGCGGGAAACGAGCAGTACTTC.

The V gene is TRBV19, the J gene TRBJ2-7; no definite D call. With 4 bases removed from V and 3 bases from J, the gap between germline ends came to 10 bases. This CDR3 is 13 amino acids long. Germline CDR1 and CDR2: LNHDA and SQIVND (reference sequence). The CDR3 loop is CASSSRSNYEQYF. CDR3 DNA: TGTGCCAGTAGTAGCCGTAGCAACTACGAGCAGTACTTC.

In its sample, this clone was seen many times. The chain couples TRBV10-1 to TRBJ2-7, with 11 bases that match TRBD1. Germline values: CDR1 WNHNN, CDR2 SYGVQD (reference sequence). V trimming: 5 bases; J trimming: 4 bases; junction bases outside the gene matches: 10. The CDR3 is 16 residues long. The CDR3, as DNA: TGCGCCAGCAGTCCCTTCGGGGGGACAGGGGGATACGAGCAGTACTTC. This translates into CASSPFGGTGGYEQYF.